Below, one T cell receptor (beta chain) is given with its context. Its antigen remains unidentified. The sample belongs to a study of T cells in Graves' hyperthyroidism and ophthalmopathy. On the study more broadly: Prior to any treatment, at the point of initial diagnosis, peripheral blood was collected.

Study-level points and caveats: Most thyroid clonotypes that were expanded above 0.001 also turned up in blood.

RNA transcripts were the template for amplifying TCR beta CDR3 regions. Carried out on the TCR CDR3, a first-round RT-PCR used the HTBI primer set. TCRdb itself ran the multiplex PCR reads through MiXCR, one entry per CDR3 protein. The sample lists some 510,000 distinct CDR3 sequences; less than 25% were seen once. Stable hyperthyroidism: no ophthalmopathy progression over 18 months of follow-up. The hyperthyroidism patients had all been newly diagnosed, and their disease duration was under 2 months. Their ages ranged from 18 to 65 years. The germline CDR1 and CDR2 sequences are DFQATT and SNEGSKA (reference sequence). The germline V and J ends were trimmed by 0 bases and 2 bases, with 11 bases remaining between them. This CDR3 has 14 residues.

Sequencing was carried out using blood. This receptor was obtained from a man between 18 and 29 years old with Graves' hyperthyroidism. This chain uses TRBV20-1 with TRBJ2-7; D possibly corresponds to TRBD1 (6 bases). Here the CDR3 DNA reads TGCAGTGCTAGAGATTACAGGGCTCCCTACGAGCAGTACTTC. This translates into CSARDYRAPYEQYF.